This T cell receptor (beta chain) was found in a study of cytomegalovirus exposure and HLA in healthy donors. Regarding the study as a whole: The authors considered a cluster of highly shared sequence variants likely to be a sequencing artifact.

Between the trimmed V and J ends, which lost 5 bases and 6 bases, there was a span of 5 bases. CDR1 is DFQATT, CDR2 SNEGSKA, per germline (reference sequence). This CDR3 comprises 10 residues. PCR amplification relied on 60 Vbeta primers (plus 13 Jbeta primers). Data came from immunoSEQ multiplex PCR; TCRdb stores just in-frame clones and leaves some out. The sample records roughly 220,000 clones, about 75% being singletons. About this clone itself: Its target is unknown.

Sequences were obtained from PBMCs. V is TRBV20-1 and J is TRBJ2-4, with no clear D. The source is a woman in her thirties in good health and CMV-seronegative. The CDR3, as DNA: TGCAGTGCTCCTTTAAACATTCAGTACTTC. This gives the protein CSAPLNIQYF.